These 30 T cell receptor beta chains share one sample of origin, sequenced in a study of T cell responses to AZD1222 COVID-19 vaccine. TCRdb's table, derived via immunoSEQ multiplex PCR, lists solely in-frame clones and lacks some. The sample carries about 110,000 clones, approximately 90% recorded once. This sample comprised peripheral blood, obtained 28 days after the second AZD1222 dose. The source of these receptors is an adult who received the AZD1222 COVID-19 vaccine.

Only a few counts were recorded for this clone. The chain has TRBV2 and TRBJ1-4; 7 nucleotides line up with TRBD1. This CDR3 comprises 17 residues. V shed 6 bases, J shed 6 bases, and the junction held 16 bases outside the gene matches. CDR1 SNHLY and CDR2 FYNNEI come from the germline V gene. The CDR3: CASRGPRGEVLYEKLFF. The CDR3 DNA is TGTGCCAGCAGGGGACCCAGGGGGGAGGTTTTATATGAAAAACTGTTTTTT.

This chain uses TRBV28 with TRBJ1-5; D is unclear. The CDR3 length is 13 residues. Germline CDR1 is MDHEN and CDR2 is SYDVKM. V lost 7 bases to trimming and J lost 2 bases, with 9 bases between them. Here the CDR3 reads CASKESGNQPQHF. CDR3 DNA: TGTGCCAGCAAGGAATCTGGCAATCAGCCCCAGCATTTT.

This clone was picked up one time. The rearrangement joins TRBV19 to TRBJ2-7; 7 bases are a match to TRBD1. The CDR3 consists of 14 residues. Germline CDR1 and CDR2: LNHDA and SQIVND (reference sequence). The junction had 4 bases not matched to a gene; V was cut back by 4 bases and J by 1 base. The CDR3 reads CASSTRDSSYEQYF. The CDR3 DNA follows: TGTGCCAGTAGTACAAGGGACAGTTCCTACGAGCAGTACTTC.

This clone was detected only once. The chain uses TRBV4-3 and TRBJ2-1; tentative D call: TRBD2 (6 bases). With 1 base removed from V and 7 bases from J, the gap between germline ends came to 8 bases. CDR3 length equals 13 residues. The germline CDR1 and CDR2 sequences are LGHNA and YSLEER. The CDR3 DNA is TGCGCCAGCAGCCAAGCCGGGAGTAATGAGCAGTTCTTC. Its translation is CASSQAGSNEQFF.

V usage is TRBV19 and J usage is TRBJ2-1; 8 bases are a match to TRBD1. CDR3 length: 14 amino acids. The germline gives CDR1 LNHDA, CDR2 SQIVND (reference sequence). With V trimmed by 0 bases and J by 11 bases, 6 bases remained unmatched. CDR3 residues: CASSIDTDRAQQFF. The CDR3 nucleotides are TGTGCCAGTAGTATAGATACGGACAGGGCTCAGCAGTTCTTC.

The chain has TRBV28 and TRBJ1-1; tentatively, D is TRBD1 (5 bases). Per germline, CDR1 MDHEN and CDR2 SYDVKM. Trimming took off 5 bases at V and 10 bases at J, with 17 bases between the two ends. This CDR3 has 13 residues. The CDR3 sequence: CASSPGTGGRAFF. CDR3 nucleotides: TGTGCCAGCAGTCCCGGGACCGGGGGACGAGCTTTCTTT.

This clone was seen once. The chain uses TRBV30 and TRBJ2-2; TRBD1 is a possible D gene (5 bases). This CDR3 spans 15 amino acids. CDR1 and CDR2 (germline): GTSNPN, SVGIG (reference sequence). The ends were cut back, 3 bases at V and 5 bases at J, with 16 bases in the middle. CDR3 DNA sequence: TGTGCCTGGAGGCCAATTATAGGGGAAACCGGGGAGCTGTTTTTT. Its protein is CAWRPIIGETGELFF.

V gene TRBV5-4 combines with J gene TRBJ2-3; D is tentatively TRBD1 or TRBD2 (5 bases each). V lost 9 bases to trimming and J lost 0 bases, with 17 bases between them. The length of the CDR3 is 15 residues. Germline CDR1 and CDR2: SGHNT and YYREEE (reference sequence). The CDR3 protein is CATKRGAQSTDTQYF. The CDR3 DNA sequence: TGTGCCACAAAACGAGGGGCGCAAAGCACAGATACGCAGTATTTT.

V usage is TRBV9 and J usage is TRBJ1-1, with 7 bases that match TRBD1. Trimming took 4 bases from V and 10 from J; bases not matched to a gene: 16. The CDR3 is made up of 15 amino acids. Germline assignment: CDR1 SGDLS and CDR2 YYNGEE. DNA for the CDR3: TGTGCCAGCAGCCAGTTGCCCGGGACAGCCCAGAGAGCTTTCTTT. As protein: CASSQLPGTAQRAFF.

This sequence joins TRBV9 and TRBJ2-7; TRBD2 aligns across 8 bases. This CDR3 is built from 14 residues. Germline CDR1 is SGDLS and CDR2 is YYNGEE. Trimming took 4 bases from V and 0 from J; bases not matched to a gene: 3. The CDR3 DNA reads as TGTGCCAGCAGCCCGGGACTAGTCTCCTACGAGCAGTACTTC. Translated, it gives CASSPGLVSYEQYF.

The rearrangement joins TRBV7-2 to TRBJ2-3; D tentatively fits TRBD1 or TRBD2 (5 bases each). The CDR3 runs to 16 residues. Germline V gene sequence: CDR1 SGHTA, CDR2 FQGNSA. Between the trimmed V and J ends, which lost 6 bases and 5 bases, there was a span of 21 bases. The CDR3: CASRSLGWGREDTQYF. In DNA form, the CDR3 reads TGTGCCAGCAGGTCCCTGGGTTGGGGGAGAGAAGATACGCAGTATTTT. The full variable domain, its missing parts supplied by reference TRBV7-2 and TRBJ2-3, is GAGVSQSPSNKVTEKGKDVELRCDPISGHTALYWYRQSLGQGLEFLIYFQGNSAPDKSGLPSDRFSAERTGGSVSTLTIQRTQQEDSAVYLCASRSLGWGREDTQYFGPGTRLTVL.

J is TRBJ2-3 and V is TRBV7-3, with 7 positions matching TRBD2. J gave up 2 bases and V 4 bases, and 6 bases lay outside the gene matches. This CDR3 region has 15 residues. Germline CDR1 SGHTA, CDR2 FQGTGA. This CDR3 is CASSSLAVSTDTQYF. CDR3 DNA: TGTGCCAGCAGCTCGCTAGCGGTATCCACAGATACGCAGTATTTT. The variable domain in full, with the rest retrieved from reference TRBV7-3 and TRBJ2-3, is GAGVSQTPSNKVTEKGKYVELRCDPISGHTALYWYRQSLGQGPEFLIYFQGTGAADDSGLPNDRFFAVRPEGSVSTLKIQRTERGDSAVYLCASSSLAVSTDTQYFGPGTRLTVL.

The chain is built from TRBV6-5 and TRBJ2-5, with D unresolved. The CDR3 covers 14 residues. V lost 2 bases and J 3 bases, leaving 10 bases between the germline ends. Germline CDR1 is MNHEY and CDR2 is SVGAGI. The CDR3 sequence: CASSYRAGKETQYF. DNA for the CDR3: TGTGCCAGCAGTTACCGGGCAGGAAAAGAGACCCAGTACTTC.

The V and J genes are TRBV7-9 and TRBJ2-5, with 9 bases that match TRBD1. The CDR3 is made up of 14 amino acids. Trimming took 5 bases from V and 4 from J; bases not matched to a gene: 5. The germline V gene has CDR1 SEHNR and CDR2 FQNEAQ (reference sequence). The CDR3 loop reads CASSLTGGAETQYF. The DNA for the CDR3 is TGTGCCAGCAGCCTTACAGGGGGCGCAGAGACCCAGTACTTC.

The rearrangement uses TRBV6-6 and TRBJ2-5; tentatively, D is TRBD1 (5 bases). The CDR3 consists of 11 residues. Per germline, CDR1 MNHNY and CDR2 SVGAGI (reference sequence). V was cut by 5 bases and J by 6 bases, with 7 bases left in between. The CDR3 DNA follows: TGTGCCAGCAGTCCAGGGAAGACCCAGTACTTC. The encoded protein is CASSPGKTQYF.

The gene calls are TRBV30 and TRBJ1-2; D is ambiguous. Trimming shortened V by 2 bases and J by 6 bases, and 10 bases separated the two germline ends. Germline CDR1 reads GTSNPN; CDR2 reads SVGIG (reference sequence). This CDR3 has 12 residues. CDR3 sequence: CAWSSGHDGYTF. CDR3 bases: TGTGCCTGGAGTTCGGGTCACGATGGCTACACCTTC.

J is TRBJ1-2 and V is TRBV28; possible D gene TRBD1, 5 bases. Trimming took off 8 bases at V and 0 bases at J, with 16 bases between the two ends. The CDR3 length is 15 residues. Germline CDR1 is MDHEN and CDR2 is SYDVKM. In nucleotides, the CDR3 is TGTGCCAGCCTTGGAACCGGGGCCCCTAACTATGGCTACACCTTC. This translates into CASLGTGAPNYGYTF.

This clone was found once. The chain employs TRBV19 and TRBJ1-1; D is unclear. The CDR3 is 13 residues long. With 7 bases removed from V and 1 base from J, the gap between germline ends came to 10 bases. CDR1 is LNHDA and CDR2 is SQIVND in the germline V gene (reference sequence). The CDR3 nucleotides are TGTGCCAGTAATTTAGGTGGGAACACTGAAGCTTTCTTT. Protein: CASNLGGNTEAFF.

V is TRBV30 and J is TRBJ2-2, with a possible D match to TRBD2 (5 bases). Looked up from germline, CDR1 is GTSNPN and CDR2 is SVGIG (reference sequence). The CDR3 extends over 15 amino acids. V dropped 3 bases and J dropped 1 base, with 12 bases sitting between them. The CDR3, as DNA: TGTGCCTGGAGCCCAGGACTGCAGAACACCGGGGAGCTGTTTTTT. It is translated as CAWSPGLQNTGELFF.

As DNA, the CDR3 is TGTGCCAGTAGTATTCTAGGGGCGAGACGGACCGGGGAGCTGTTTTTT. The encoded protein is CASSILGARRTGELFF. The chain recombines TRBV19 with TRBJ2-2, with D possibly TRBD1 on 5 matching bases. CDR3 length equals 16 residues. CDR1 and CDR2 (germline): LNHDA, SQIVND (reference sequence). Trimming took 3 bases from V and 5 from J, leaving 16 bases between them.

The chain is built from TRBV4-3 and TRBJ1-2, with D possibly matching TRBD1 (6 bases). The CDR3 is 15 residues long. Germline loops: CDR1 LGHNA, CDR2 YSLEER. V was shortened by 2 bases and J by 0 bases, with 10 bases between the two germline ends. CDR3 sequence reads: CASSQNQGTNYGYTF. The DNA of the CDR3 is TGCGCCAGCAGCCAAAACCAGGGGACTAACTATGGCTACACCTTC.

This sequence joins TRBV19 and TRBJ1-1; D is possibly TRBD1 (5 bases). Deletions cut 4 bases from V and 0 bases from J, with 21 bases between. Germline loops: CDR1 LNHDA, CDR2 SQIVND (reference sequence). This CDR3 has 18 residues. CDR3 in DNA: TGTGCCAGTAGTACAGAGCGACGGGGGGTCGAGATGAACACTGAAGCTTTCTTT. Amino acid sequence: CASSTERRGVEMNTEAFF.

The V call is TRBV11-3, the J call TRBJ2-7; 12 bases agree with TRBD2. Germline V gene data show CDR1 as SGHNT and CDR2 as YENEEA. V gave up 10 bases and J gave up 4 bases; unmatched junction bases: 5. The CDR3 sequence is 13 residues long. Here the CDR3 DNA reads TGTGCCACCTCACTAGCGGGAGGATACGAGCAGTACTTC. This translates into CATSLAGGYEQYF.

CDR3 residues: CASSGPQGRRGYTF. CDR3 bases: TGTGCCAGCAGCGGACCACAGGGAAGGCGTGGCTACACCTTC. V usage is TRBV5-4 and J usage is TRBJ1-2; a weak D match, TRBD1 (6 bases). The CDR3 is 14 amino acids. Looked up from germline, CDR1 is SGHNT and CDR2 is YYREEE (reference sequence). V was shortened by 4 bases and J by 7 bases, with 17 bases between the two germline ends.

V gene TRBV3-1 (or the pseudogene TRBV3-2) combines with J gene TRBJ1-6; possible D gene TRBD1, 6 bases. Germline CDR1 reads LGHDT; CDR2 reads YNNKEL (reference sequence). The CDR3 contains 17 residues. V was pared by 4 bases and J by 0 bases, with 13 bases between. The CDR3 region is CASSRQEDSSYNSPLHF. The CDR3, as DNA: TGTGCCAGCAGCCGACAGGAGGATAGCTCCTATAATTCACCCCTCCACTTT.

In DNA form, the CDR3 reads TGTGCCAGTACCCCTCAATCAACTGTAGGTGAATCGTATGGCTACACCTTC. Its protein is CASTPQSTVGESYGYTF. This chain connects TRBV19 to TRBJ1-2; no clear D. Per the germline V gene, CDR1 is LNHDA and CDR2 is SQIVND (reference sequence). V lost 7 bases and J lost 5, with 26 bases in between. CDR3 length: 17 amino acids.

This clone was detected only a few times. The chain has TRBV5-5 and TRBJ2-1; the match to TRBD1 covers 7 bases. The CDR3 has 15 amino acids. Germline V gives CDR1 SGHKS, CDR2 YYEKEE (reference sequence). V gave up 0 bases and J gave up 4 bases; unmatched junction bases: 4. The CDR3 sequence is CASSLDGTAYNEQFF. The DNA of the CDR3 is TGTGCCAGCAGCTTGGACGGGACAGCATACAATGAGCAGTTCTTC.

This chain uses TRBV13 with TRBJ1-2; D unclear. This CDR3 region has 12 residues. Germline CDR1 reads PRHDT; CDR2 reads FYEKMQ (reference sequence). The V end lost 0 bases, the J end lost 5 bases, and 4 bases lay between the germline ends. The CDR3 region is CASSLGGYGYTF. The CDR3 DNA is TGTGCCAGCAGCTTAGGGGGATATGGCTACACCTTC.

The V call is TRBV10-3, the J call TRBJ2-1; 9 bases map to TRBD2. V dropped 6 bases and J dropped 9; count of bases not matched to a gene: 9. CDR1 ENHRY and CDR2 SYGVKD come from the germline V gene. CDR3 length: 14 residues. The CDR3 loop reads CAISPSGNGVEQFF. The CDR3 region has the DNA TGTGCCATCAGCCCTAGCGGGAACGGTGTTGAGCAGTTCTTC.

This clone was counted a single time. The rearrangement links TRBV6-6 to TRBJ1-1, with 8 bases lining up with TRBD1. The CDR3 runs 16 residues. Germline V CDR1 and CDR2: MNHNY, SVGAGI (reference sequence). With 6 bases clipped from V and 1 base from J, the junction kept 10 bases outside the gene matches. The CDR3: CASRKPPQGGNTEAFF. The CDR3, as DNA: TGTGCCAGCAGGAAACCTCCACAGGGGGGGAACACTGAAGCTTTCTTT.